Presented here are 7 T cell receptor beta chains from one specimen sequenced in a study of T cell responses to AZD1222 COVID-19 vaccine. Measured with immunoSEQ multiplex PCR; TCRdb has only the in-frame clones, and not every one. Here the sample spans roughly 120,000 clones, about 92% being singletons. The input for sequencing was peripheral blood, taken on day 0 of AZD1222 vaccination. Every receptor here comes from an adult in good health.

The chain joins TRBV30 to TRBJ1-1; D is uncertain. The CDR3 totals 13 residues. Germline V gene sequence: CDR1 GTSNPN, CDR2 SVGIG (reference sequence). Trimming took off 4 bases at V and 4 bases at J, with 13 bases between the two ends. DNA for the CDR3: TGTGCCTGGAAGCTAGGGTTCGGCACTGAAGCTTTCTTT. This gives the protein CAWKLGFGTEAFF.

CDR3 nucleotide sequence: TGTGCCACCAGTGATAGGACTAGCGGGAGGGCAAAACAAGATACGCAGTATTTT. Translating gives CATSDRTSGRAKQDTQYF. The gene calls are TRBV24-1 and TRBJ2-3; 15 bases agree with TRBD2. J was trimmed by 5 bases and V by 3 bases; bases with no gene match: 8. From germline, CDR1 is KGHDR and CDR2 SFDVKD. CDR3 length: 18 amino acids.

This rearrangement joins TRBV19 to TRBJ2-5; TRBD2 aligns across 7 bases. The ends lost 6 bases at V and 1 base at J; junction bases unmatched: 5. The CDR3 spans 14 residues. Germline V gives CDR1 LNHDA, CDR2 SQIVND (reference sequence). CDR3 amino acids: CASSLRTSQETQYF. CDR3 DNA: TGTGCCAGTAGCCTTAGGACTAGCCAAGAGACCCAGTACTTC.

V is TRBV27 and J is TRBJ2-7, with 9 nucleotides matching TRBD2. Germline CDR1 reads MNHEY; CDR2 reads SMNVEV (reference sequence). The CDR3 has 16 residues. Trimming took 0 bases from V and 2 from J; bases not matched to a gene: 5. The CDR3 DNA is TGTGCCAGCAGTTTATCTGGGCTAGCGGGGACCTACGAGCAGTACTTC. Residues: CASSLSGLAGTYEQYF.

This chain links TRBV28 with TRBJ1-2, with unresolved D. The germline V and J ends were trimmed by 4 bases and 8 bases, with 11 bases remaining between them. The germline gives CDR1 MDHEN, CDR2 SYDVKM. This CDR3 region has 12 residues. The CDR3 coding sequence is TGTGCCAGCAGTTCCGACCTATCGGGCTACACCTTC. It specifies CASSSDLSGYTF.

The CDR3 spells CSAQREHNQPQHF. CDR3 bases: TGCAGCGCCCAGAGGGAGCACAATCAGCCCCAGCATTTT. The chain combines TRBV29-1 with TRBJ1-5; no clear D gene. There are 13 residues in the CDR3. Trimming pared 7 bases from V and 3 bases from J, leaving 13 bases between. The germline CDR1 and CDR2 sequences are SQVTM and ANQGSEA.

The chain carries TRBV27 and TRBJ1-1; the match to TRBD1 covers 9 bases. This CDR3 spans 15 amino acids. The V gene end was trimmed by 5 bases and the J gene end by 0 bases; junction bases not matched to a gene: 4. Germline values: CDR1 MNHEY, CDR2 SMNVEV (reference sequence). As DNA, the CDR3 is TGTGCCAGCAGTCGGGACAGGGCCATGAACACTGAAGCTTTCTTT. Protein sequence: CASSRDRAMNTEAFF.